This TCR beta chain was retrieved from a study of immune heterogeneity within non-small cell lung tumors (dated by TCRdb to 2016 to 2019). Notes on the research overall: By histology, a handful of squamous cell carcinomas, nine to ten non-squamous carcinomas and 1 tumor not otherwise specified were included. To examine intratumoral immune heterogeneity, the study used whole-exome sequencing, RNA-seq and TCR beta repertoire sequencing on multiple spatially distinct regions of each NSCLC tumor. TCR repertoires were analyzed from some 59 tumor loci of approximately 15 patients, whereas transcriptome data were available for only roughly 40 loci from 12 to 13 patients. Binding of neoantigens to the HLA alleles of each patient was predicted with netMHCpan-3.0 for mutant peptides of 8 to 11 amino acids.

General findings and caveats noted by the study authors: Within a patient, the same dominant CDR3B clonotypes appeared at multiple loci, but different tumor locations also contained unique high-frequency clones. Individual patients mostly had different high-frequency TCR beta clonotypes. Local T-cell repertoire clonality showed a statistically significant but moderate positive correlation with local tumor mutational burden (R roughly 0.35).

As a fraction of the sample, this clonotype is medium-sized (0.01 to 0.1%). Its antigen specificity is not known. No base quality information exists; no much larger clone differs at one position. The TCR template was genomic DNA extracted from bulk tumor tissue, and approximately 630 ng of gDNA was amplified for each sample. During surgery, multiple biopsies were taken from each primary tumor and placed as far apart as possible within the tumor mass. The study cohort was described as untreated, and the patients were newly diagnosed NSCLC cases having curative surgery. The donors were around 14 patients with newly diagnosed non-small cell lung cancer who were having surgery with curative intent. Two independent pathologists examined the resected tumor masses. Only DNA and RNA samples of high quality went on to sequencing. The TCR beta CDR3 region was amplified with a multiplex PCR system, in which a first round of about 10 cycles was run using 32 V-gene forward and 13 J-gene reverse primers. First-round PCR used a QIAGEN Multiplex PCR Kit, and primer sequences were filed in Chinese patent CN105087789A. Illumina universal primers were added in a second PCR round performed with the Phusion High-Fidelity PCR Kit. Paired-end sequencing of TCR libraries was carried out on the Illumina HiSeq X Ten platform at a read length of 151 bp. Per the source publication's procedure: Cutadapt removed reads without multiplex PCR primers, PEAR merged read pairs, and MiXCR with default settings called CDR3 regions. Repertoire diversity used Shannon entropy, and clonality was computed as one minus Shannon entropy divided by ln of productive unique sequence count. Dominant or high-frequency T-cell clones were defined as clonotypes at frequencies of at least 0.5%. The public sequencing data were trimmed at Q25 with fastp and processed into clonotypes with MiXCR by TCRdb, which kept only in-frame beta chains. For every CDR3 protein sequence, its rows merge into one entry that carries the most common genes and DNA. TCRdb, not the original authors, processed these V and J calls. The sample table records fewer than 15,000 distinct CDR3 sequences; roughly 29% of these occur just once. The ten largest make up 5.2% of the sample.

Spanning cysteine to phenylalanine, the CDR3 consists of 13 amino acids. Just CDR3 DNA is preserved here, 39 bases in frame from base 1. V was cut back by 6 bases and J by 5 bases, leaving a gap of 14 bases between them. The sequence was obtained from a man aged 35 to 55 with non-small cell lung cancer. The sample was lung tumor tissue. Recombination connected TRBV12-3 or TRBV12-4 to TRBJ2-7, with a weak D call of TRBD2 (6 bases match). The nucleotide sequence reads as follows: TGTGCCAGCAGGCGGGACCCCATCCACGAGCAGTACTTC. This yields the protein CASRRDPIHEQYF.